This T cell receptor (beta chain) derives from a study of regulatory T cells in long-lasting Graves disease. The time point was: newly diagnosed GD, antithyroid drugs for less than 3 months. Following extraction of RNA from PBMCs, that RNA was used to make the TCR library. Findings and limits, study-wide: TCR diversity in persistent Graves' patients was below that of newly diagnosed ones.

With respect to this clonotype: Its matching antigen is unknown.

Construction of TCR beta libraries relied on iRepertoire HTBI primers and on Arm-PCR targeting CDR3 regions. In TCRdb, the multiplex PCR reads were re-called with MiXCR into one record per CDR3 protein. In the table there are more than 400,000 distinct CDR3 sequences, over 15% of which are singletons. This sample also appeared in a second study, on T cells in Graves' hyperthyroidism and ophthalmopathy. That report adds: First-round RT-PCR targeting the TCR CDR3 was performed with the HTBI primer set.

The sequence was collected from a woman aged 25 to 39 with Graves disease. The source was peripheral blood mononuclear cells (PBMCs), collected at new diagnosis, from a patient treated with antithyroid drugs.

Written as DNA, the CDR3 is TGTGCCAGCAGTTTATCTAACCGGGACAGGGTTAACACTGAAGCTTTCTTT. As protein: CASSLSNRDRVNTEAFF. The chain is built from TRBV27 and TRBJ1-1, with TRBD1 matching over 9 bases. The V and J ends lost 0 bases and 2 bases, in that order; junction bases with no gene match: 7. The germline gives CDR1 MNHEY, CDR2 SMNVEV (reference sequence). This CDR3 has 17 residues.